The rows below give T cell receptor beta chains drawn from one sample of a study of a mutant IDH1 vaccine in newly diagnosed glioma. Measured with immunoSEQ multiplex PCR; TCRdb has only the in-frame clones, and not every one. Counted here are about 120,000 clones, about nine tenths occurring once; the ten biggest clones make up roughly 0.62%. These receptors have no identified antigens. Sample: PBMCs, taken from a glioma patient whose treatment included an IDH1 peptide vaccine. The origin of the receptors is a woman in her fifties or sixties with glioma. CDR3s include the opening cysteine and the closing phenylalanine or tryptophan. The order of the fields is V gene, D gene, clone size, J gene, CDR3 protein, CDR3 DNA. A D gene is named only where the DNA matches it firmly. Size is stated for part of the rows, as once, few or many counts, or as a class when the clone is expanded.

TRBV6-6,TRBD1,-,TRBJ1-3,CASSGQGRNTIYF,TGTGCCAGCAGTGGACAGGGACGAAACACCATATATTTT
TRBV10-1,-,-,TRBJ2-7,CASSGLLSSYEQYF,TGCGCCAGCAGTGGACTACTAAGCTCCTACGAGCAGTACTTC
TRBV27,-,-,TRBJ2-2,CASSLHNTGELFF,TGTGCCAGCAGTTTGCACAACACCGGGGAGCTGTTTTTT
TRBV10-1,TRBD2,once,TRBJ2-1,CASSELAGVGYNEQFF,TGCGCCAGCAGTGAACTAGCGGGAGTCGGCTACAATGAGCAGTTCTTC
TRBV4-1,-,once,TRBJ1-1,CASSQGGLDSMNTEAFF,TGCGCCAGCAGCCAAGGAGGACTAGACTCCATGAACACTGAAGCTTTCTTT
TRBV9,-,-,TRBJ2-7,CASSFTPLGTEQYF,TGTGCCAGCAGCTTCACCCCCCTGGGCACCGAGCAGTACTTC
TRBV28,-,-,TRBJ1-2,CASRRRGDSTNYGYTF,TGTGCCAGCAGAAGGCGGGGGGATTCTACTAACTATGGCTACACCTTC
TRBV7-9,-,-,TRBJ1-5,CASSLWGGLDQPQHF,TGTGCCAGCAGCTTATGGGGAGGTCTAGATCAGCCCCAGCATTTT
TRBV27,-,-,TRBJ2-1,CASRARVDEQFF,TGTGCCAGCAGAGCTCGGGTAGATGAGCAGTTCTTC
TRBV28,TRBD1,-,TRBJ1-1,CASSWDRGLVTEAFF,TGTGCCAGCAGTTGGGACAGGGGGCTTGTCACTGAAGCTTTCTTT
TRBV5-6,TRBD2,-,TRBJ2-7,CASSVGLAPYEQYF,TGTGCCAGCAGCGTCGGACTAGCCCCCTACGAGCAGTACTTC
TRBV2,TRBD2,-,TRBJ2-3,CASYPAGYTDTQYF,TGTGCCAGCTACCCAGCGGGGTACACAGATACGCAGTATTTT
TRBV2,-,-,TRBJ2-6,CASSDGFSGANVLTF,TGTGCCAGCAGTGACGGGTTCTCTGGGGCCAACGTCCTGACTTTC
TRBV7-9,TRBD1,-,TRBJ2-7,CASSIQGVSYEQYF,TGTGCCAGCAGCATACAGGGGGTCTCCTACGAGCAGTACTTC
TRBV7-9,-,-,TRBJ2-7,CASSPDSRYEQYF,TGTGCCAGCAGCCCGGACAGCCGCTACGAGCAGTACTTC
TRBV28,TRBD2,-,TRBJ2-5,CASSWDGRGLETQYF,TGTGCCAGCAGTTGGGACGGGAGGGGCTTAGAGACCCAGTACTTC